Described below is a single TCR beta chain sequence and its context. The sample belongs to a study of blood T cell repertoires in COVID-19. Data came from immunoSEQ multiplex PCR; TCRdb stores just in-frame clones and leaves some out. Of over 200,000 clones in the sample, approximately 80% were seen once. V gave up 1 base and J gave up 1 base, with 4 bases separating them. From germline, CDR1 is SEHNR and CDR2 FQNEAQ (reference sequence). The CDR3 totals 13 residues. The sequence was collected from a woman aged 80 or over with COVID-19, enrolled during active disease. The gene calls are TRBV7-9 and TRBJ1-1; D is unclear. The sequencing input was peripheral blood. CDR3: CASSLDRNTEAFF. The DNA for the CDR3 is TGTGCCAGCAGCTTAGATCGGAACACTGAAGCTTTCTTT.